Here is one T cell receptor (beta chain) with its context. Authors' processing steps: After removing out-of-frame reads, around 2 million distinct TCRbeta sequences remained. The repertoire was sequenced with immunoSEQ multiplex PCR; TCRdb's copy has only in-frame clones and lacks some. The V and J calls and clone size are taken from that table; D and trimming were inferred from the DNA. Of about 56,000 clones in the sample, over 65% were seen once. This sample is drawn from a study of memory CD4+ T cells and cytomegalovirus serostatus. The sort gate was single viable CD3+CD4+CD8-CD45RO+ cells for memory CD4+ T cells. Positive selection with CD4 microbeads enriched total CD4+ T cells. Germline V gene sequence: CDR1 KGHSH, CDR2 LQKENI. CDR3 length: 14 amino acids. The germline V and J ends were trimmed by 3 bases and 2 bases, with 8 bases remaining between them.

The chain carries TRBV18 and TRBJ1-5; D is uncertain. This TCR was recovered from an adult in good health and CMV-seropositive. The specimen sequenced was memory CD4+ T cells from blood. The CDR3 region is CASSPGFGNQPQHF. CDR3 coding DNA: TGTGCCAGCTCACCGGGGTTCGGCAATCAGCCCCAGCATTTT.